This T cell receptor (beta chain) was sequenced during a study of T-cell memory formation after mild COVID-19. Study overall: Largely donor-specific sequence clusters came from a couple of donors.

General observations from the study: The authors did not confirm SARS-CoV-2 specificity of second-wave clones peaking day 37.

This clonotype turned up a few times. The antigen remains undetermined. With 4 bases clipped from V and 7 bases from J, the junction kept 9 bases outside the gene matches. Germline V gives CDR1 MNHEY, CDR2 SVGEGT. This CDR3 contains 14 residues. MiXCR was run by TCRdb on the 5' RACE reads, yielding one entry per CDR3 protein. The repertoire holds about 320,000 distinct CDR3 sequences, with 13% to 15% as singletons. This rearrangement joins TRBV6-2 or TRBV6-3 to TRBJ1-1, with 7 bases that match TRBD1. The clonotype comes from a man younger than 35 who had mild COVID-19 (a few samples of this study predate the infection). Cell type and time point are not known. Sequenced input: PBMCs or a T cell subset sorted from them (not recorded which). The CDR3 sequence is CASSSGQDGDEAFF. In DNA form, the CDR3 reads TGTGCCAGCAGTTCCGGACAGGACGGTGATGAAGCTTTCTTT.